One and the same sample provided the 32 T cell receptor beta chains below, sequenced in a study of T-cell memory formation after mild COVID-19 (dated by TCRdb to about 2021). Library preparation used 5' RACE. The sample was run on an Illumina NovaSeq 6000. TCRdb trimmed public reads at Q25 via fastp, called clones via MiXCR and kept in-frame beta chains. Rows are unified per CDR3 protein, each entry keeping the most common DNA and genes. Within this sample are more than 350,000 distinct CDR3 sequences, with over 20% of them counted one time only. About an eighth of the sample lies in the top ten. Sequencing used PBMCs or a T cell subset sorted from them (not recorded which). These receptor sequences come from an adult woman who had mild COVID-19 (a few samples of this study predate the infection). The sample titles of this study are shuffled in the database, so cell type and time point are left out; the donor was told from shared clones.

The table lists this clonotype with many counts. The chain has TRBV7-9 and TRBJ1-1; D not certain. The CDR3 runs 14 residues. Trimming removed 5 bases from V and 1 base from J, with 11 bases in between. CDR1 and CDR2 (germline): SEHNR, FQNEAQ (reference sequence). The CDR3 reads CASSTQLGNTEAFF. CDR3 coding DNA: TGTGCCAGCAGCACCCAACTGGGGAACACTGAAGCTTTCTTT.

This chain links TRBV2 with TRBJ1-5; 8 bases map to TRBD1. Germline V gene sequence: CDR1 SNHLY, CDR2 FYNNEI. The CDR3 totals 14 residues. J gave up 6 bases and V 2 bases, and 3 bases lay outside the gene matches. The CDR3 DNA reads as TGTGCCAGCAGTGAAAGGACAGGGTCTCAGCCCCAGCATTTT. Its translation: CASSERTGSQPQHF. Variable domain in full (rest from reference TRBV2 and TRBJ1-5): EPEVTQTPSHQVTQMGQEVILRCVPISNHLYFYWYRQILGQKVEFLVSFYNNEISEKSEIFDDQFSVERPDGSNFTLKIRSTKLEDSAMYFCASSERTGSQPQHFGDGTRLSIL.

This clonotype was observed at least ten times. The chain has TRBV5-1 and TRBJ2-1; TRBD2 agrees at 16 bases. The CDR3 runs 18 residues. Germline CDR1 and CDR2: SGHRS and YFSETQ. V shed 3 bases and J 5 bases; nucleotides not matched to a gene: 8. The DNA of the CDR3 is TGCGCCAGCAGCTGGGGGACTAGCGGGAGGGCCGTCGACAATGAGCAGTTCTTC. It yields the protein CASSWGTSGRAVDNEQFF.

The rearrangement uses TRBV19 and TRBJ1-1, with a tentative D call TRBD1 (5 bases). The V gene lost 6 bases and the J gene lost 1 base, with 9 bases spanning the gap. Germline lookup yields CDR1 LNHDA and CDR2 SQIVND (reference sequence). The CDR3 runs 13 residues. The CDR3 DNA reads as TGTGCCAGTAGGCTGGGGGGGAACACTGAAGCTTTCTTT. Its protein is CASRLGGNTEAFF.

The chain's CDR3 is CASREDRGRDTQYF. CDR3 coding DNA: TGTGCCAGCAGGGAGGACAGGGGGCGAGATACGCAGTATTTT. This rearrangement joins TRBV2 to TRBJ2-3; 11 bases match TRBD1. Germline V gene data show CDR1 as SNHLY and CDR2 as FYNNEI. Germline trimming cut 6 bases from V and 5 bases from J; bases unmatched to any gene: 4. The CDR3 spans 14 residues.

The J gene is TRBJ1-6, the V gene TRBV7-9; TRBD1 matches at 10 bases. Germline V gene sequence: CDR1 SEHNR, CDR2 FQNEAQ (reference sequence). CDR3 length: 19 residues. V shed 5 bases and J 1 base; nucleotides not matched to a gene: 11. CDR3 region: CASSKPSRDRGSYNSPLHF. As DNA, the CDR3 is TGTGCCAGCAGCAAACCGTCCCGGGACAGGGGTTCCTATAATTCACCCCTCCACTTT.

The chain joins TRBV9 to TRBJ2-7, with TRBD2 as a possible D gene (6 bases). Trimming took off 4 bases at V and 5 bases at J, with 16 bases between the two ends. There are 14 residues in the CDR3. Germline V gene lookup returns CDR1 SGDLS and CDR2 YYNGEE. The CDR3: CASSRSGVADEQYF. The CDR3 nucleotides are TGTGCCAGCAGCCGGTCGGGGGTGGCGGACGAGCAGTACTTC. Full variable domain (rest looked up from reference TRBV9 and TRBJ2-7): DSGVTQTPKHLITATGQRVTLRCSPRSGDLSVYWYQQSLDQGLQFLIQYYNGEERAKGNILERFSAQQFPDLHSELNLSSLELGDSALYFCASSRSGVADEQYFGPGTRLTVT.

The genes are TRBV7-9 and TRBJ2-7; D tentatively fits TRBD1 or TRBD2 (5 bases each). V lost 6 bases, J lost 5 bases, and 23 bases lay in between. Germline CDR1 reads SEHNR; CDR2 reads FQNEAQ (reference sequence). This CDR3 has 16 amino acids. The CDR3 coding sequence is TGTGCCAGCAGTCCCCCCGCGGTTGGGACGTTTCACGAGCAGTACTTC. Encoded protein: CASSPPAVGTFHEQYF.

The rearrangement links TRBV15 to TRBJ1-3; tentatively, D is TRBD1 (5 bases). Germline V gives CDR1 LNHNV, CDR2 YYDKDF (reference sequence). There are 16 residues in the CDR3. V lost 0 bases, J lost 0 bases, and 9 bases lay in between. The CDR3 sequence is CATSREQEPSGNTIYF. The CDR3 bases are TGTGCCACCAGCAGAGAACAGGAACCCTCTGGAAACACCATATATTTT.

V usage is TRBV29-1 and J usage is TRBJ1-1; possible D gene TRBD1, 5 bases. Germline assignment: CDR1 SQVTM and CDR2 ANQGSEA. Trimming took off 5 bases at V and 5 bases at J, with 21 bases between the two ends. CDR3 size: 15 residues. CDR3 nucleotides: TGCAGCGTTCGGGGCCGAGCCGGGCTGATGACTGAAGCTTTCTTT. Its protein product is CSVRGRAGLMTEAFF.

This clonotype was detected many times. V and J are TRBV5-4 and TRBJ2-7, with D perhaps TRBD2 (5 bases). The CDR3 has 15 amino acids. Trimming shortened V by 0 bases and J by 2 bases, and 12 bases separated the two germline ends. Germline V gives CDR1 SGHNT, CDR2 YYREEE (reference sequence). In nucleotides, the CDR3 is TGTGCCAGCAGCTTGGATCCCGGGATCACCTACGAGCAGTACTTC. The encoded protein is CASSLDPGITYEQYF.

The chain employs TRBV27 and TRBJ1-1; D might be TRBD1 (6 bases). The V and J ends lost 7 bases and 4 bases respectively, with 13 bases between them. Germline loops: CDR1 MNHEY, CDR2 SMNVEV (reference sequence). The CDR3 runs to 13 residues. CDR3: CASKGGSVTEAFF. DNA for the CDR3: TGTGCCAGCAAGGGGGGTTCAGTCACTGAAGCTTTCTTT.

The chain carries TRBV3-1 and TRBJ2-1, with D possibly called TRBD1 or TRBD2 (5 bases each). V dropped 6 bases and J dropped 8 bases, with 20 bases sitting between them. The CDR3 contains 15 residues. From germline, CDR1 is LGHDT and CDR2 YNNKEL (reference sequence). The CDR3 loop is CASSLDRDPRDEQFF. The DNA for the CDR3 is TGTGCCAGCAGTCTTGACCGGGACCCTCGGGATGAGCAGTTCTTC.

V usage is TRBV25-1 and J usage is TRBJ2-2, with TRBD2 matching 12 bases. The germline gives CDR1 MGHDK, CDR2 SYGVNS. The length of the CDR3 is 17 residues. Unmatched junction bases numbered 7, after V lost 5 bases and J lost 3 bases. The CDR3 sequence is CASSPRLAGVHTGELFF. The DNA of the CDR3 is TGTGCCAGCAGTCCTCGACTAGCGGGGGTACACACCGGGGAGCTGTTTTTT.

The table lists this clonotype with a few counts. The gene calls are TRBV6-5 and TRBJ1-1; D is uncertain. The V end lost 0 bases, the J end lost 2 bases, and 10 bases lay between the germline ends. Germline CDR1 MNHEY, CDR2 SVGAGI. The CDR3 runs to 15 residues. CDR3 sequence (DNA): TGTGCCAGCAGTTACTCTTCCCGTGGTAACACTGAAGCTTTCTTT. This codes for CASSYSSRGNTEAFF.

This clonotype was detected only a few times. This chain connects TRBV18 to TRBJ2-5; maybe TRBD1 (5 bases). Trimming took 2 bases from V and 0 from J, leaving 7 bases between them. CDR3 length: 14 residues. The germline CDR1 and CDR2 sequences are KGHSH and LQKENI. The CDR3: CASSPDRNQETQYF. The DNA for the CDR3 is TGTGCCAGCTCACCAGACAGAAACCAAGAGACCCAGTACTTC.

This chain uses TRBV7-9 with TRBJ1-4; 7 bases map to TRBD1. Germline V gene lookup returns CDR1 SEHNR and CDR2 FQNEAQ (reference sequence). The CDR3 spans 14 residues. V was clipped by 5 bases and J by 4 bases; unmatched bases: 4. The CDR3 sequence: CASSRDSGNEKLFF. In DNA form, the CDR3 reads TGTGCCAGCAGCCGGGACAGCGGTAATGAAAAACTGTTTTTT.

The V and J genes are TRBV7-6 and TRBJ2-1; 12 nucleotides agree with TRBD1. Germline CDR1 and CDR2: SGHVS and FNYEAQ. V was pared by 4 bases and J by 0 bases, with 10 bases of the junction left unmatched. The CDR3 runs to 19 residues. For the CDR3, the DNA is TGTGCCAGCAGCTCCGGGACAGGGGGCCCCCTCAGCTCCTACAATGAGCAGTTCTTC. The encoded protein is CASSSGTGGPLSSYNEQFF.

The chain carries TRBV6-1 and TRBJ1-6; D is undetermined. The CDR3 length is 11 residues. The V gene's germline CDR1 is MNHNS and CDR2 SASEGT. V gave up 1 base and J gave up 13 bases, with 5 bases separating them. As DNA, the CDR3 is TGTGCCAGCAGTGAAGAGTACCCCCTCCACTTT. Translated: CASSEEYPLHF.

This chain connects TRBV18 to TRBJ1-1; the D gene is possibly TRBD1 (6 bases). CDR3 length: 15 residues. V lost 4 bases and J lost 2, with 14 bases in between. The germline gives CDR1 KGHSH, CDR2 LQKENI. CDR3 DNA: TGTGCCAGCTCACTAATTTGGGGGGCTAACACTGAAGCTTTCTTT. As protein: CASSLIWGANTEAFF.

The chain carries TRBV7-6 and TRBJ2-7; D possibly corresponds to TRBD2 (5 bases). V lost 5 bases and J 1 base, leaving 12 bases between the germline ends. Germline loops: CDR1 SGHVS, CDR2 FNYEAQ. The CDR3 loop spans 14 amino acids. CDR3 sequence (DNA): TGTGCCAGCAGCCGGGAACCCGGATCCTACGAGCAGTACTTC. Its protein product is CASSREPGSYEQYF.

This clonotype came up many times. The chain recombines TRBV5-1 with TRBJ1-2; a possible D gene is TRBD1 (5 bases). CDR3 length: 13 residues. Trimming stripped 3 bases from V and 6 bases from J, with 12 bases between. Germline V lookup: CDR1 SGHRS, CDR2 YFSETQ. The CDR3 region is CASSWGSGDGYTF. The CDR3 nucleotides are TGCGCCAGCAGCTGGGGGTCGGGTGATGGCTACACCTTC.

The chain links TRBV2 to TRBJ2-3; D is unresolved. The V end was cut by 5 bases, the J end by 5 bases, with 8 bases between. Germline V gene lookup returns CDR1 SNHLY and CDR2 FYNNEI. The CDR3 totals 12 residues. Here the CDR3 reads CASSMDGDTQYF. CDR3 sequence (DNA): TGTGCCAGCAGTATGGACGGAGATACGCAGTATTTT.

This clonotype was picked up a small number of times. The V and J genes are TRBV7-3 and TRBJ2-5, with 9 bases identical to TRBD1. V trimming: 5 bases; J trimming: 7 bases; junction bases outside the gene matches: 5. The CDR3 extends over 13 amino acids. CDR1 is SGHTA and CDR2 is FQGTGA in the germline V gene. The CDR3 is CASSKQGAATQYF. CDR3 nucleotide sequence: TGTGCCAGCAGCAAACAGGGGGCGGCGACCCAGTACTTC.

This clonotype was counted at least ten times. J is TRBJ1-2 and V is TRBV4-1; D remains unclear. Looked up from germline, CDR1 is MGHRA and CDR2 is YSYEKL. The CDR3 contains 15 residues. V was pared by 0 bases and J by 2 bases, with 10 bases between. As DNA, the CDR3 is TGCGCCAGCAGCCAAGATCTGGCCGCGAACTATGGCTACACCTTC. Translated: CASSQDLAANYGYTF.

This clonotype occurred a few times. The chain links TRBV5-1 to TRBJ1-5, with 7 bases that match TRBD1. The junction had 7 bases not matched to a gene; V was cut back by 4 bases and J by 3 bases. The CDR3 consists of 15 residues. From germline, CDR1 is SGHRS and CDR2 YFSETQ. The CDR3 loop is CASSEKGADNQPQHF. Written as DNA, the CDR3 is TGCGCCAGCAGCGAAAAGGGGGCAGACAATCAGCCCCAGCATTTT.

This clonotype was recorded a few times. V is TRBV20-1 and J is TRBJ2-1, with 7 bases aligning to TRBD2. There are 16 residues in the CDR3. J gave up 6 bases and V 2 bases, and 13 bases lay outside the gene matches. Germline CDR1 reads DFQATT; CDR2 reads SNEGSKA (reference sequence). In nucleotides, the CDR3 is TGCAGTGCTAGATCCCTGGGGGGGGGAGACGGCAATGAGCAGTTCTTC. Translated: CSARSLGGGDGNEQFF.

This clonotype was recorded a few times. The rearrangement joins TRBV7-3 to TRBJ2-2; D remains ambiguous. This CDR3 is built from 16 residues. Trimming stripped 5 bases from V and 4 bases from J, with 17 bases between. CDR1 and CDR2 from the germline V gene are SGHTA and FQGTGA. The CDR3 loop is CASSPLPSVITGELFF. DNA of the CDR3: TGTGCCAGCAGCCCCCTACCGAGCGTAATCACCGGGGAGCTGTTTTTT.

This sequence joins TRBV5-8 and TRBJ1-1, with a tentative D call TRBD1 (6 bases). Trimming removed 3 bases at V and 4 bases at J, with 19 bases between. The CDR3 is made up of 16 amino acids. Looked up from germline, CDR1 is SGHTS and CDR2 is YDEGEE. The CDR3 DNA is TGTGCCAGCAGCTGGGAGCCAGGGGTTGCGAGCACTGAAGCTTTCTTT. Encoded protein: CASSWEPGVASTEAFF.

The genes are TRBV10-3 and TRBJ2-7; D tentatively fits TRBD1 or TRBD2 (7 bases each). V lost 8 bases and J 0 bases, leaving 14 bases between the germline ends. From germline, CDR1 is ENHRY and CDR2 SYGVKD. The CDR3 length is 14 residues. CDR3 loop: CAIGEGAISYEQYF. CDR3 sequence (DNA): TGTGCCATCGGGGAGGGGGCAATCTCCTACGAGCAGTACTTC.

V usage is TRBV7-9 and J usage is TRBJ1-1; no definite D call. The germline CDR1 and CDR2 sequences are SEHNR and FQNEAQ (reference sequence). Trimming cost V 5 bases and J 0 bases, with 13 bases left between them. The CDR3 totals 15 residues. The CDR3 loop reads CASSHLGLLNTEAFF. CDR3 in DNA: TGTGCCAGCAGCCACCTCGGGCTGCTGAACACTGAAGCTTTCTTT.

V usage is TRBV10-3 and J usage is TRBJ2-3; 9 nucleotides align to TRBD2. The CDR3 is 15 amino acids. Trimming at V came to 4 bases and at J to 4 bases, leaving 6 bases not matched to a gene. Per germline, CDR1 ENHRY and CDR2 SYGVKD. CDR3 sequence: CAISGSSGAADTQYF. The DNA of the CDR3 is TGTGCCATCAGTGGGTCTAGCGGGGCGGCAGATACGCAGTATTTT.